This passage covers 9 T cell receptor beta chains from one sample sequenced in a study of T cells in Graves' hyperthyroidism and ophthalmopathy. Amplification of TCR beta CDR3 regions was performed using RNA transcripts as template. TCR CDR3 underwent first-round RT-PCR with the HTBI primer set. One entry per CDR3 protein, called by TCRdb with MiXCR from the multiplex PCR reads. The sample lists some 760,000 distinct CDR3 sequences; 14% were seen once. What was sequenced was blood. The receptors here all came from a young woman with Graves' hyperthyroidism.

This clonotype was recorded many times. The DNA for the CDR3 is TGTGCCAGCAGTGAGTGGGGCATCGACTATGGCTACACCTTC. It yields the protein CASSEWGIDYGYTF. This chain links TRBV2 with TRBJ1-2, with a possible D match to TRBD1 (5 bases). CDR3 size: 14 residues. Germline V gene lookup returns CDR1 SNHLY and CDR2 FYNNEI. Trimming shortened V by 3 bases and J by 3 bases, and 11 bases separated the two germline ends.

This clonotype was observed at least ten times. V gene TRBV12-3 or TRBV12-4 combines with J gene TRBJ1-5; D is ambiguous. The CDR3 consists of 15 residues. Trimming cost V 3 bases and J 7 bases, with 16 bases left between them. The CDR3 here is CASSFVDLTRQPQHF. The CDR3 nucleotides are TGTGCCAGCAGTTTTGTTGATTTAACGCGCCAGCCCCAGCATTTT.

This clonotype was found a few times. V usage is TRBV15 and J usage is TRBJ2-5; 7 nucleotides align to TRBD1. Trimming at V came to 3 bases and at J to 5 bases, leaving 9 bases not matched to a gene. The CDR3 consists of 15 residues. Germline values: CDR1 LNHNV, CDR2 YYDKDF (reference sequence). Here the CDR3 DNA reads TGTGCCACCAGCAGCCCGGACAGGCACGGGGAGACCCAGTACTTC. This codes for CATSSPDRHGETQYF.

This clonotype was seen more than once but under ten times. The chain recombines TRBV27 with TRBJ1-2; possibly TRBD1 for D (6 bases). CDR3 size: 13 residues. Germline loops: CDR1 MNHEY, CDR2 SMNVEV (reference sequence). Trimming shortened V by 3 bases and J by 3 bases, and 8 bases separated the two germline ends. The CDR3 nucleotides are TGTGCCAGCAGTTTCCGACAGGACTATGGCTACACCTTC. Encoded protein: CASSFRQDYGYTF.

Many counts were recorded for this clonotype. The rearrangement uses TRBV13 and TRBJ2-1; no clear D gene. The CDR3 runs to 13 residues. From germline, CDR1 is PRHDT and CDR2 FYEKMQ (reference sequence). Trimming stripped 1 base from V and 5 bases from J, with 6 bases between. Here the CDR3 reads CASSLERHNEQFF. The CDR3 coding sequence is TGTGCCAGCAGCTTAGAAAGGCACAATGAGCAGTTCTTC.

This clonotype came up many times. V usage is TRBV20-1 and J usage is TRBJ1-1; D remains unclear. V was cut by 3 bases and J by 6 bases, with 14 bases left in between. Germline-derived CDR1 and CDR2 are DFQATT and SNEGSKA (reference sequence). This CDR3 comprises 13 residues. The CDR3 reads CSASGALGSEAFF. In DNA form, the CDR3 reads TGCAGTGCTAGCGGCGCCTTAGGGTCTGAAGCTTTCTTT.

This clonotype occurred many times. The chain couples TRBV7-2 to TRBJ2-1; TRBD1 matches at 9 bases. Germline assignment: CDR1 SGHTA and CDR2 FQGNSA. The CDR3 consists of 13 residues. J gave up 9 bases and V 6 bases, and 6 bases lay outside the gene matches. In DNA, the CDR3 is TGTGCCAGCAGGTGGGACAGGGAGCGTGAGCAGTTCTTC. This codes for CASRWDREREQFF.

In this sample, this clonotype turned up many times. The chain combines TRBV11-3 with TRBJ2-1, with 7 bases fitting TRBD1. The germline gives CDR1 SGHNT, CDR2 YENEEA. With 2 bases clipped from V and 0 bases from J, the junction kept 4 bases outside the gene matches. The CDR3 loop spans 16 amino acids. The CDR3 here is CASSLLKGASYNEQFF. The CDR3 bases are TGTGCCAGCAGCTTACTTAAGGGGGCCTCCTACAATGAGCAGTTCTTC.

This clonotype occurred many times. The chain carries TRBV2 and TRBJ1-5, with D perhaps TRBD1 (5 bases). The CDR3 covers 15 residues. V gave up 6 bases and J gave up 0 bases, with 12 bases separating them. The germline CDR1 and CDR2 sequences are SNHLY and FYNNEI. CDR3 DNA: TGTGCCAGCAGATTCAGGGTTTATAGCAATCAGCCCCAGCATTTT. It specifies CASRFRVYSNQPQHF.